What follows are 13 T cell receptor beta chains derived from one specimen sequenced in a study of pediatric ulcerative colitis. One to two pinch biopsies were taken from the rectum during colonoscopy. Profiled with immunoSEQ multiplex PCR; TCRdb holds only in-frame clones, not every one. Of over 15,000 clones in the sample, roughly 70% were seen once. The sequenced material came from gut tissue. All receptors come from a boy between 10 and 17 years old with moderate ulcerative colitis.

The chain joins TRBV7-3 to TRBJ2-2, with TRBD2 matching 8 bases. Germline V gives CDR1 SGHTA, CDR2 FQGTGA. CDR3 length: 18 amino acids. Unmatched junction bases numbered 10, after V lost 1 base and J lost 3 bases. The CDR3 region is CASSLIPAGAGDTGELFF. The CDR3 DNA follows: TGTGCCAGCAGCTTAATTCCAGCGGGGGCAGGGGACACCGGGGAGCTGTTTTTT.

Here the CDR3 DNA reads TGCAGCGTTGAGGGCACCCACACAGATACGCAGTATTTT. Protein product: CSVEGTHTDTQYF. This chain links TRBV29-1 with TRBJ2-3; no clear D gene. Trimming left V 3 bases short and J 2 bases short, with 9 bases between. This CDR3 comprises 13 residues. Per the germline V gene, CDR1 is SQVTM and CDR2 is ANQGSEA.

The rearrangement links TRBV7-2 to TRBJ2-2; D is perhaps TRBD1 or TRBD2 (6 bases each). The V and J ends lost 2 bases and 5 bases respectively, with 15 bases between them. The CDR3 runs to 16 residues. Germline loops: CDR1 SGHTA, CDR2 FQGNSA. CDR3 DNA sequence: TGTGCCAGCAGCTTACGTGAGGGGGGTTGGACCGGGGAGCTGTTTTTT. Translation: CASSLREGGWTGELFF. Supplemented by reference TRBV7-2 and TRBJ2-2, the full variable domain reads GAGVSQSPSNKVTEKGKDVELRCDPISGHTALYWYRQSLGQGLEFLIYFQGNSAPDKSGLPSDRFSAERTGGSVSTLTIQRTQQEDSAVYLCASSLREGGWTGELFFGEGSRLTVL.

This chain joins TRBV9 and TRBJ2-6; 7 bases are shared with TRBD2. CDR1 and CDR2 from the germline V gene are SGDLS and YYNGEE. V lost 3 bases and J lost 3; bases outside the gene matches: 9. The CDR3 consists of 17 residues. Here the CDR3 reads CASSAFPGGGGANVLTF. CDR3 in DNA: TGTGCCAGCAGCGCCTTCCCGGGGGGTGGTGGGGCCAACGTCCTGACTTTC.

This chain connects TRBV10-2 to TRBJ1-1; a possible D gene is TRBD1 (5 bases). This CDR3 is 12 amino acids long. The V end was cut by 6 bases, the J end by 1 base, with 6 bases between. CDR1 and CDR2 (germline): WSHSY, SAAADI. The CDR3 DNA reads TGCGCCAGCAGGGACAAGAACACTGAAGCTTTCTTT. It yields the protein CASRDKNTEAFF.

The chain is built from TRBV7-8 and TRBJ1-4, with 7 bases matching TRBD1. Trimming at V came to 5 bases and at J to 8 bases, leaving 17 bases not matched to a gene. This CDR3 region has 17 residues. CDR1 and CDR2 from the germline V gene are SGHVS and FQNEAQ. CDR3 nucleotides: TGTGCCAGCAGCCAACGAGGAAGGGGACAGACTACCGAAAAACTGTTTTTT. Its translation: CASSQRGRGQTTEKLFF.

This clone showed up just once. J is TRBJ2-1 and V is TRBV5-4; D may match TRBD1 or TRBD2 (5 bases each). The germline gives CDR1 SGHNT, CDR2 YYREEE (reference sequence). Trimming cost V 2 bases and J 2 bases, with 11 bases left between them. This CDR3 has 15 residues. The CDR3 DNA reads TGTGCCAGCAGCTTCCAGGGACGGCCCTACAATGAGCAGTTCTTC. This sequence encodes CASSFQGRPYNEQFF. The whole variable domain, filled in from reference TRBV5-4 and TRBJ2-1, reads ETGVTQSPTHLIKTRGQQVTLRCSSQSGHNTVSWYQQALGQGPQFIFQYYREEENGRGNFPPRFSGLQFPNYSSELNVNALELDDSALYLCASSFQGRPYNEQFFGPGTRLTVL.

This clone has a single count. The chain recombines TRBV6-1 with TRBJ1-1, with D possibly matching TRBD1 (5 bases). Germline V gene sequence: CDR1 MNHNS, CDR2 SASEGT. Trimming took off 2 bases at V and 5 bases at J, with 12 bases between the two ends. CDR3 length: 14 amino acids. The CDR3 region has the DNA TGTGCCAGCAGTGAATTAGGGGTGGGGACTGAAGCTTTCTTT. Encoded protein: CASSELGVGTEAFF.

The V and J genes are TRBV7-2 and TRBJ2-1, with a possible D match to TRBD1 (6 bases). The CDR3 runs 13 residues. Trimming shortened V by 3 bases and J by 9 bases, and 12 bases separated the two germline ends. Germline CDR1 SGHTA, CDR2 FQGNSA. The CDR3, as DNA: TGTGCCAGCAGCTTGAGACAGGTTGCTGAGCAGTTCTTC. Its protein is CASSLRQVAEQFF.

The chain carries TRBV19 and TRBJ2-5; the D is unclear. The CDR3 runs 14 residues. Germline V gene data show CDR1 as LNHDA and CDR2 as SQIVND (reference sequence). V lost 5 bases and J lost 5, with 15 bases in between. CDR3 nucleotides: TGTGCCAGTAGTCCCCCGTCCCTGGGGGAGACCCAGTACTTC. It is translated as CASSPPSLGETQYF.

The sample holds a few counts of this clone. The chain combines TRBV25-1 with TRBJ2-7; D not certain. The CDR3 extends over 13 amino acids. The germline gives CDR1 MGHDK, CDR2 SYGVNS. Trimming shortened V by 3 bases and J by 10 bases, and 16 bases separated the two germline ends. The CDR3 region has the DNA TGTGCCAGCAGTGACTTCGGACCAGCCAGACAGTACTTC. Translated: CASSDFGPARQYF.

This chain uses TRBV29-1 with TRBJ1-1; D might be TRBD1 (5 bases). Trimming pared 3 bases from V and 1 base from J, leaving 12 bases between. The CDR3 is 14 amino acids. CDR1 is SQVTM and CDR2 is ANQGSEA in the germline V gene. Here the CDR3 DNA reads TGCAGCGTTGAGAAGGGGAGCCAGAACACTGAAGCTTTCTTT. Translating gives CSVEKGSQNTEAFF. Drawing the rest from reference TRBV29-1 and TRBJ1-1, the complete variable domain is SAVISQKPSRDICQRGTSLTIQCQVDSQVTMMFWYRQQPGQSLTLIATANQGSEATYESGFVIDKFPISRPNLTFSTLTVSNMSPEDSSIYLCSVEKGSQNTEAFFGQGTRLTVV.

The chain is built from TRBV25-1 and TRBJ2-5; 8 nucleotides line up with TRBD1. J gave up 5 bases and V 4 bases, and 6 bases lay outside the gene matches. Germline CDR1 and CDR2: MGHDK and SYGVNS. This CDR3 has 14 residues. The DNA for the CDR3 is TGTGCCAGCAGTGGATGGACAGGGAGGGAGACCCAGTACTTC. Translated: CASSGWTGRETQYF.